The 27 T cell receptor beta chains below were found in one sample sequenced in a study of PD-L1 blockade in urothelial cancer. TCRdb keeps only in-frame clones here, not all; method: immunoSEQ multiplex PCR. The sample holds roughly 53,000 clones, approximately 90% seen once. Specified time point: pretreatment peripheral blood. The source material was PBMCs, sampled around atezolizumab (anti-PD-L1) treatment. The receptors shown here come from a woman in her sixties or seventies with urothelial cancer.

There are a few counts of this clone. The V call is TRBV2, the J call TRBJ1-6, with TRBD1 matching over 8 bases. V dropped 4 bases and J dropped 7; count of bases not matched to a gene: 9. The germline V gene has CDR1 SNHLY and CDR2 FYNNEI. CDR3 length: 16 residues. The CDR3 coding sequence is TGTGCCAGCAGTGCAGACAGGGGTAGTGGGAATTCACCCCTCCACTTT. This encodes CASSADRGSGNSPLHF.

CDR3 nucleotides: TGTGCCAGCAGCTCCGGGACTAGCGGGTTAGGCACGCAGTATTTT. It codes for CASSSGTSGLGTQYF. The rearrangement links TRBV6-6 to TRBJ2-3; 12 nucleotides match TRBD2. J gave up 9 bases and V 6 bases, and 10 bases lay outside the gene matches. The CDR3 totals 15 residues. Germline V lookup: CDR1 MNHNY, CDR2 SVGAGI (reference sequence).

V usage is TRBV6-6 and J usage is TRBJ2-7, with TRBD2 identical over 10 bases. V shed 5 bases and J 2 bases; nucleotides not matched to a gene: 3. CDR3 length: 14 amino acids. The germline gives CDR1 MNHNY, CDR2 SVGAGI (reference sequence). In DNA form, the CDR3 reads TGTGCCAGCAGTGATCTAGCGGGAGCCTACGAGCAGTACTTC. This encodes CASSDLAGAYEQYF.

The chain carries TRBV7-2 and TRBJ2-1, with D possibly being TRBD2 (6 bases). Germline CDR1 SGHTA, CDR2 FQGNSA. CDR3 length equals 14 residues. The V end lost 5 bases, the J end lost 3 bases, and 11 bases lay between the germline ends. Here the CDR3 reads CASSRSGLYNEQFF. In nucleotides, the CDR3 is TGTGCCAGCAGCAGGTCGGGACTCTACAATGAGCAGTTCTTC. The whole variable domain, filled in from reference TRBV7-2 and TRBJ2-1, reads GAGVSQSPSNKVTEKGKDVELRCDPISGHTALYWYRQSLGQGLEFLIYFQGNSAPDKSGLPSDRFSAERTGGSVSTLTIQRTQQEDSAVYLCASSRSGLYNEQFFGPGTRLTVL.

The CDR3: CAWSQSGPRGHEQYF. The CDR3 DNA is TGTGCCTGGAGTCAGAGCGGGCCACGGGGTCACGAGCAGTACTTC. The J gene is TRBJ2-7, the V gene TRBV30, with D perhaps TRBD2 (6 bases). In germline, CDR1 is GTSNPN, CDR2 SVGIG (reference sequence). The CDR3 spans 15 residues. Trimming took off 2 bases at V and 5 bases at J, with 19 bases between the two ends.

This chain uses TRBV9 with TRBJ2-2, with 8 bases lining up with TRBD1. V lost 0 bases to trimming and J lost 2 bases; unmatched junction nucleotides: 3. The CDR3 covers 16 residues. CDR1 and CDR2 (germline): SGDLS, YYNGEE. CDR3 region: CASSVGTGRNTGELFF. CDR3 coding DNA: TGTGCCAGCAGCGTAGGGACAGGGAGAAACACCGGGGAGCTGTTTTTT. Full variable domain (rest looked up from reference TRBV9 and TRBJ2-2): DSGVTQTPKHLITATGQRVTLRCSPRSGDLSVYWYQQSLDQGLQFLIQYYNGEERAKGNILERFSAQQFPDLHSELNLSSLELGDSALYFCASSVGTGRNTGELFFGEGSRLTVL.

A single count supports this clone. J is TRBJ2-5 and V is TRBV5-6; D is uncertain. The germline V and J ends were trimmed by 0 bases and 5 bases, with 11 bases remaining between them. The CDR3 has 14 residues. Germline CDR1 and CDR2: SGHDT and YYEEEE. CDR3 DNA: TGTGCCAGCAGCTTGGGTCAGCTAGAGGAGACCCAGTACTTC. This encodes CASSLGQLEETQYF.

The chain joins TRBV15 to TRBJ2-7, with TRBD1 identical over 7 bases. The CDR3 runs to 14 residues. Germline V gene data show CDR1 as LNHNV and CDR2 as YYDKDF (reference sequence). The J segment lost 5 bases and the V segment lost 2 bases, leaving 6 bases of the junction unmatched. The CDR3 region has the DNA TGTGCCACCAGCAGAAAAAGACAGGGAGACGAGCAGTACTTC. Its translation is CATSRKRQGDEQYF.

This rearrangement joins TRBV4-3 to TRBJ1-2, with 7 bases aligning to TRBD1. Germline CDR1 and CDR2: LGHNA and YSLEER. The CDR3 sequence is 15 residues long. Losses at the gene ends were 0 bases for V and 7 bases for J; bases not matched to a gene: 8. The CDR3 is CASSQDLGGGRGYTF. The DNA of the CDR3 is TGCGCCAGCAGCCAAGATCTTGGAGGGGGCCGTGGCTACACCTTC.

This rearrangement joins TRBV19 to TRBJ1-2; D possibly corresponds to TRBD1 (5 bases). Germline V gene data show CDR1 as LNHDA and CDR2 as SQIVND (reference sequence). V lost 0 bases and J lost 1, with 9 bases in between. This CDR3 has 15 residues. This CDR3 reads CASSIDNRRNYGYTF. Here the CDR3 DNA reads TGTGCCAGTAGTATAGATAACAGGCGTAACTATGGCTACACCTTC.

This chain uses TRBV9 with TRBJ2-3; D gene uncertain. Germline V CDR1 and CDR2: SGDLS, YYNGEE. This CDR3 comprises 14 residues. Trimming stripped 4 bases from V and 2 bases from J, with 11 bases between. The CDR3, as DNA: TGTGCCAGCAGCCCCACGGGTCACACAGATACGCAGTATTTT. It encodes CASSPTGHTDTQYF.

The chain is built from TRBV21-1 and TRBJ2-5; TRBD1, the table's D call, lacks a check against the DNA. TRBV21-1 is assigned pseudogene status. This CDR3 spans 14 amino acids. The CDR3 reads CASSNGHTQETQYF. The CDR3, as DNA: TGTGCCAGCAGCAATGGGCACACTCAAGAGACCCAGTACTTC.

This sequence joins TRBV5-1 and TRBJ1-1; D unresolved. Looked up from germline, CDR1 is SGHRS and CDR2 is YFSETQ. Trimming removed 4 bases from V and 1 base from J, with 11 bases in between. The CDR3 has 14 residues. This chain's CDR3 is CASSPIGGNTEAFF. The CDR3, as DNA: TGCGCCAGCAGCCCTATTGGAGGGAACACTGAAGCTTTCTTT.

The chain employs TRBV30 and TRBJ1-2, with 7 bases lining up with TRBD1. The germline V gene encodes CDR1 GTSNPN and CDR2 SVGIG (reference sequence). The CDR3 runs 16 residues. V gave up 3 bases and J gave up 3 bases; unmatched junction bases: 13. CDR3 nucleotides: TGTGCCTGGAGCGCCTGGGACAGCCTTCGCGACTATGGCTACACCTTC. This sequence encodes CAWSAWDSLRDYGYTF.

This rearrangement joins TRBV6-1 to TRBJ2-7; possible D gene TRBD1, 5 bases. CDR1 and CDR2 (germline): MNHNS, SASEGT. The V end lost 1 base, the J end lost 2 bases, and 15 bases lay between the germline ends. The CDR3 is 16 residues long. CDR3 in amino acids: CASSEEAFDRAYEQYF. CDR3 in DNA: TGTGCCAGCAGTGAAGAGGCGTTTGACAGAGCCTACGAGCAGTACTTC.

The V call is TRBV9, the J call TRBJ1-2, with 8 bases aligning to TRBD1. The CDR3 is made up of 14 amino acids. The V segment lost 3 bases and the J segment 4 bases; nucleotides outside the gene matches: 5. CDR1 and CDR2 from the germline V gene are SGDLS and YYNGEE. CDR3 nucleotide sequence: TGTGCCAGCAGCGGCCGACAGGGGCCCTATGGCTACACCTTC. This sequence encodes CASSGRQGPYGYTF.

The rearrangement uses TRBV19 and TRBJ2-7, with TRBD1 matching 7 bases. The V gene end was trimmed by 6 bases and the J gene end by 2 bases; junction bases not matched to a gene: 10. Per germline, CDR1 LNHDA and CDR2 SQIVND (reference sequence). This CDR3 is built from 15 residues. The CDR3 protein is CASRTGTATTYEQYF. CDR3 DNA sequence: TGTGCCAGTAGGACCGGGACAGCAACAACCTACGAGCAGTACTTC.

V usage is TRBV29-1 and J usage is TRBJ2-3; 9 nucleotides agree with TRBD1. Germline V lookup: CDR1 SQVTM, CDR2 ANQGSEA. The ends lost 6 bases at V and 2 bases at J; junction bases unmatched: 9. This CDR3 is 15 amino acids long. The CDR3 sequence: CSVLHRDRDTDTQYF. The CDR3 nucleotides are TGCAGCGTGTTACACCGGGACAGGGACACAGATACGCAGTATTTT.

This chain connects TRBV6-1 to TRBJ1-2; TRBD1 aligns across 10 bases. The CDR3 covers 15 residues. J lost 3 bases, V lost 5 bases, and 6 bases had no gene match. From germline, CDR1 is MNHNS and CDR2 SASEGT. In DNA, the CDR3 is TGTGCCAGCAGTACGAGGACAGGGGGTCACTATGGCTACACCTTC. It encodes CASSTRTGGHYGYTF.

The rearrangement uses TRBV29-1 and TRBJ1-4; D is unclear. The CDR3 sequence is 13 residues long. CDR1 SQVTM and CDR2 ANQGSEA come from the germline V gene. The germline V and J ends were trimmed by 4 bases and 3 bases, with 9 bases remaining between them. The CDR3 loop reads CSVVDKANEKLFF. For the CDR3, the DNA is TGCAGCGTTGTCGACAAAGCTAATGAAAAACTGTTTTTT.

This clone was counted a single time. The chain has TRBV7-2 and TRBJ2-3, with D tentatively TRBD2 (6 bases). The CDR3 runs to 15 residues. Germline-derived CDR1 and CDR2 are SGHTA and FQGNSA. V was cut by 4 bases and J by 6 bases, with 17 bases left in between. DNA of the CDR3: TGTGCCAGCAGCTCGGACTACGCAACTACGGATACGCAGTATTTT. Translating it yields CASSSDYATTDTQYF. Full variable domain (outside the CDR3, taken from reference TRBV7-2 and TRBJ2-3): GAGVSQSPSNKVTEKGKDVELRCDPISGHTALYWYRQSLGQGLEFLIYFQGNSAPDKSGLPSDRFSAERTGGSVSTLTIQRTQQEDSAVYLCASSSDYATTDTQYFGPGTRLTVL.

V usage is TRBV5-8 and J usage is TRBJ2-7, with 12 bases that match TRBD1. The CDR3 contains 16 residues. Germline CDR1 reads SGHTS; CDR2 reads YDEGEE. J lost 5 bases, V lost 4 bases, and 10 bases had no gene match. This CDR3 is CASSLFGTGGMDEQYF. The CDR3 DNA sequence: TGTGCCAGCAGCCTGTTTGGGACAGGGGGCATGGACGAGCAGTACTTC.

The V gene is TRBV7-9, the J gene TRBJ2-1; 7 bases match TRBD2. Unmatched junction bases numbered 8, after V lost 3 bases and J lost 6 bases. Germline loops: CDR1 SEHNR, CDR2 FQNEAQ (reference sequence). CDR3 size: 15 residues. The CDR3 region is CASSFIAGSGNEQFF. The CDR3 nucleotides read TGTGCCAGCAGCTTTATAGCGGGTTCGGGCAATGAGCAGTTCTTC.

This chain uses TRBV5-1 with TRBJ2-7; weak D call: TRBD1 (6 bases). V was cut by 4 bases and J by 2 bases, with 13 bases left in between. The CDR3 is made up of 14 amino acids. The germline CDR1 and CDR2 sequences are SGHRS and YFSETQ. CDR3 loop: CASSTNTGPYEQYF. CDR3 nucleotide sequence: TGCGCCAGCAGCACTAATACAGGGCCCTACGAGCAGTACTTC.

The table lists this clone with a count of one. The chain carries TRBV16 and TRBJ1-5; tentative D call: TRBD1 (5 bases). V lost 0 bases and J lost 0, with 6 bases in between. Per the germline V gene, CDR1 is KGHSY and CDR2 is FQNENV. This CDR3 is built from 15 residues. CDR3 bases: TGTGCCAGCAGCCAATCGGGGGGTAGCAATCAGCCCCAGCATTTT. This encodes CASSQSGGSNQPQHF.

The CDR3 DNA is TGTGCCAGTAGTTTGGCAGGGCGAGATGAGCAGTACTTC. Translated, it gives CASSLAGRDEQYF. This chain links TRBV19 with TRBJ2-7, with D possibly being TRBD1 (5 bases). The CDR3 covers 13 residues. CDR1 is LNHDA and CDR2 is SQIVND in the germline V gene (reference sequence). V was cut by 5 bases and J by 7 bases, with 15 bases left in between.

In its sample, this clone was seen once. The chain has TRBV7-2 and TRBJ2-7; D unresolved. This CDR3 region has 12 residues. Germline-derived CDR1 and CDR2 are SGHTA and FQGNSA. V shed 5 bases and J shed 3 bases, with 8 bases lying between them. Written as DNA, the CDR3 is TGTGCCAGCAGCCCCCAGGTCTACGAGCAGTACTTC. This codes for CASSPQVYEQYF.